This T cell receptor beta chain was sequenced during a study of blood T cell repertoires in COVID-19. Across the study: Sources were T cells, B-cell-depleted T cells, or PBMCs; the material itself was cDNA or gDNA.

This clone was found a few times. Profiling relied on immunoSEQ multiplex PCR, and the TCRdb table lists in-frame clones only, not all of them. The repertoire holds approximately 120,000 clones, with about four fifths as singletons. The germline CDR1 and CDR2 sequences are SGHDN and FVKESK. There are 14 residues in the CDR3. Deletions cut 4 bases from V and 6 bases from J, with 15 bases between. Sequencing used peripheral blood. The sequence came from a man aged 30 to 45 with COVID-19, enrolled during active disease. The chain carries TRBV14 and TRBJ1-2, with D possibly being TRBD1 (5 bases). CDR3 amino acids: CASSRTGGDDGYTF. CDR3 coding DNA: TGTGCCAGCAGCCGAACGGGGGGGGACGATGGCTACACCTTC. Based on the CDR3 plus reference TRBV14 and TRBJ1-2, the full variable domain is EAGVTQFPSHSVIEKGQTVTLRCDPISGHDNLYWYRRVMGKEIKFLLHFVKESKQDESGMPNNRFLAERTGGTYSTLKVQPAELEDSGVYFCASSRTGGDDGYTFGSGTRLTVV.